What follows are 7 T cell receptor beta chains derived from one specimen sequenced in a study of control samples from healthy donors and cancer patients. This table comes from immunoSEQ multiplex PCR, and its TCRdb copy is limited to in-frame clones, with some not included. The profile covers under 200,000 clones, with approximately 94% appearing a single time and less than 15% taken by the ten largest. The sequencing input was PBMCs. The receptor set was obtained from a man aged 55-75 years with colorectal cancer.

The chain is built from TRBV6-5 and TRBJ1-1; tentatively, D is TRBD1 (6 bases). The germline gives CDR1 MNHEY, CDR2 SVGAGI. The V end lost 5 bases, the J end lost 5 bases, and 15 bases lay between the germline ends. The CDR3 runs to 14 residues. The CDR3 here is CASSIYRAGTEAFF. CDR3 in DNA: TGTGCCAGCAGTATTTACAGGGCAGGGACTGAAGCTTTCTTT.

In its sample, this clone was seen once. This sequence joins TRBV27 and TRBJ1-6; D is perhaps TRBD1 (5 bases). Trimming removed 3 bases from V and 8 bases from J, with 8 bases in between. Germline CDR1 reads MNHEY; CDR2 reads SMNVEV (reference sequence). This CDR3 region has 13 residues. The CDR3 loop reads CASSLGDYSPLHF. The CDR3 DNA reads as TGTGCCAGCAGTTTGGGGGACTATTCACCCCTCCACTTT.

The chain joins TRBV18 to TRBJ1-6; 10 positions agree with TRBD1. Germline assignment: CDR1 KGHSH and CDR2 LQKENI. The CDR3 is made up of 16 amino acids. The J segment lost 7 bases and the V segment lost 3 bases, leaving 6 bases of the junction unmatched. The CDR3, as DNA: TGTGCCAGCTCACCGGGCCGGGACAGGGGAAATTCACCCCTCCACTTT. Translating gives CASSPGRDRGNSPLHF.

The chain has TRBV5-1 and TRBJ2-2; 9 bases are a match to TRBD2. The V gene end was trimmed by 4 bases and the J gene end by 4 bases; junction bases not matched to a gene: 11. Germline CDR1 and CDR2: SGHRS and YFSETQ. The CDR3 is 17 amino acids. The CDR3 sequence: CASSLYSGGSSTGELFF. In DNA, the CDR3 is TGCGCCAGCAGCCTATATAGCGGGGGTTCGAGCACCGGGGAGCTGTTTTTT.

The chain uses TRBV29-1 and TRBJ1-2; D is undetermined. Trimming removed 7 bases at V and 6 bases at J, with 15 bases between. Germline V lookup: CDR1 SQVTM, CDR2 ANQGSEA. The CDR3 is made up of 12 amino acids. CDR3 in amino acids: CSAHSLKDGYTF. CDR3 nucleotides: TGCAGCGCCCACTCGTTAAAGGATGGCTACACCTTC.

The CDR3 region is CASSQGGTGGYNEQFF. The CDR3 region has the DNA TGTGCCAGCAGTCAAGGGGGGACAGGGGGATACAATGAGCAGTTCTTC. This rearrangement joins TRBV6-1 to TRBJ2-1; TRBD1 matches at 11 bases. After removal of 5 bases from V and 4 bases from J, the junction contained 7 bases not matched to a gene. Germline CDR1 and CDR2: MNHNS and SASEGT. There are 16 residues in the CDR3.

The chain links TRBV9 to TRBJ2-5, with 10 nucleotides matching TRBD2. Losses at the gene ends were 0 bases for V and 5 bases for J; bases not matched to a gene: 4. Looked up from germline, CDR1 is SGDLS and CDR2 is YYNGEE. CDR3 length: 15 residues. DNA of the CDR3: TGTGCCAGCAGCGTAGCAGCGGGGGGGTGGGAGACCCAGTACTTC. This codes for CASSVAAGGWETQYF.